This TCR beta chain emerged from a study of T cells in tuberculosis. Looking at the study overall: T cells were selected with CD1B tetramers loaded with glucose monomycolate. General study results and limits: Smaller distances to GMM-specific TCRs suggested their expansion in active tuberculosis.

In regard to this clone: Its antigen is not identified.

Germline values: CDR1 SGHAT, CDR2 FQNNGV. The CDR3 spans 14 residues. Trimming pared 3 bases from V and 3 bases from J, leaving 9 bases between. Profiled with immunoSEQ multiplex PCR; TCRdb holds only in-frame clones, not every one. Of 25,000 to 35,000 clones listed, approximately 93% are singletons. The material sequenced was PBMCs. The receptor's source is a donor aged 5-35 years with latent tuberculosis or without tuberculosis infection. The chain carries TRBV11-2 and TRBJ2-1; tentative D call: TRBD2 (6 bases). In DNA, the CDR3 is TGTGCCAGCAGCTTGACCGGGGGCTACAATGAGCAGTTCTTC. Its translation is CASSLTGGYNEQFF.